This T cell receptor (beta chain) was observed in a study of cytomegalovirus exposure and HLA in healthy donors. The PCR employed 60 Vbeta primers together with 13 Jbeta primers. Here immunoSEQ multiplex PCR was the method, and the copy in TCRdb shows in-frame clones only, minus some. The table has about 59,000 clones, 80% seen once. J gave up 4 bases and V 3 bases, and 15 bases lay outside the gene matches. The CDR3 has 18 residues. Germline CDR1 and CDR2: SQVTM and ANQGSEA. As concerns this clone: Its antigen remains unidentified.

Study-level results: Analyses of presence/absence relied on an assumption of roughly uniform sequencing depth across donors. With later analysis, a missense DCLRE1C variant became linked to TCR beta V- and J-gene trimming.

The sequenced sample was PBMCs. The chain recombines TRBV29-1 with TRBJ1-4; TRBD1 aligns across 9 bases. This clonotype originated in a woman in her thirties or forties in good health and CMV-seronegative. CDR3 DNA: TGCAGCGTTGAGGTGGGAATGACAGGGGGGTATAATAATGAAAAACTGTTTTTT. This codes for CSVEVGMTGGYNNEKLFF.